A single sample gave rise to the 23 T cell receptor beta chains below, sequenced in a study of cytomegalovirus exposure and HLA in healthy donors. PCR used 60 Vbeta primers and 13 Jbeta primers. The assay was immunoSEQ multiplex PCR, and TCRdb's table has in-frame clones only and misses some. This sample has 85,000 to 120,000 clones, with roughly four fifths found just once. Material: PBMCs. The receptors were sampled from a woman aged 45-59 years in good health and CMV-seropositive.

The sample holds a few counts of this clone. V is TRBV2 and J is TRBJ1-1, with 8 bases matching TRBD1. Trimming cost V 4 bases and J 5 bases; bases outside gene matches: 3. CDR1 SNHLY and CDR2 FYNNEI come from the germline V gene. The CDR3 has 13 amino acids. CDR3 nucleotides: TGTGCCAGCAGTGTGTACAGGGGGACTGAAGCTTTCTTT. It encodes CASSVYRGTEAFF.

The chain is built from TRBV2 and TRBJ2-5; TRBD2 matches 11 bases. This CDR3 is built from 13 residues. J gave up 5 bases and V 4 bases, and 0 bases lay outside the gene matches. CDR1 SNHLY and CDR2 FYNNEI come from the germline V gene. The CDR3 nucleotides are TGTGCCAGCAGTGGGACTAGCGGGGAGACCCAGTACTTC. As protein: CASSGTSGETQYF. The variable domain in full, with the rest retrieved from reference TRBV2 and TRBJ2-5, is EPEVTQTPSHQVTQMGQEVILRCVPISNHLYFYWYRQILGQKVEFLVSFYNNEISEKSEIFDDQFSVERPDGSNFTLKIRSTKLEDSAMYFCASSGTSGETQYFGPGTRLLVL.

This clone came up once. The chain carries TRBV28 and TRBJ2-2, with 10 positions matching TRBD1. Germline-derived CDR1 and CDR2 are MDHEN and SYDVKM. V lost 9 bases and J lost 3; bases outside the gene matches: 7. CDR3 length: 15 residues. CDR3 DNA: TGTGCCAGTAAGACAGGGGGCGAATACACCGGGGAGCTGTTTTTT. Protein: CASKTGGEYTGELFF.

The chain couples TRBV4-3 to TRBJ1-1; possible D gene TRBD1, 5 bases. Per the germline V gene, CDR1 is LGHNA and CDR2 is YSLEER. The CDR3 is made up of 16 amino acids. The V and J ends lost 0 bases and 1 base respectively, with 12 bases between them. The CDR3 DNA is TGCGCCAGCAGCCAAGATCACTTCGGGGGGAACACTGAAGCTTTCTTT. This sequence encodes CASSQDHFGGNTEAFF.

The genes are TRBV27 and TRBJ2-2, with D tentatively TRBD2 (7 bases). The CDR3 is 17 amino acids. Germline lookup yields CDR1 MNHEY and CDR2 SMNVEV (reference sequence). V was clipped by 3 bases and J by 5 bases, with 19 bases between them. CDR3 in DNA: TGTGCCAGCAGTTTCCGTGGAGGGGGGGCTTTGACCGGGGAGCTGTTTTTT. Amino acids: CASSFRGGGALTGELFF.

The rearrangement joins TRBV7-3 to TRBJ2-2; no definite D call. The germline V gene has CDR1 SGHTA and CDR2 FQGTGA. Trimming cost V 5 bases and J 0 bases, with 4 bases left between them. CDR3 length: 13 residues. CDR3 nucleotides: TGTGCCAGCAGCGTATCGAACACCGGGGAGCTGTTTTTT. Protein: CASSVSNTGELFF.

The rearrangement uses TRBV13 and TRBJ1-1; tentative D call: TRBD1 (5 bases). The V gene's germline CDR1 is PRHDT and CDR2 FYEKMQ (reference sequence). V gave up 5 bases and J gave up 8 bases, with 18 bases separating them. The CDR3 runs 14 residues. CDR3 residues: CASSRGGLAGEAFF. The DNA for the CDR3 is TGTGCCAGCAGCCGGGGGGGATTGGCGGGCGAAGCTTTCTTT.

This chain links TRBV27 with TRBJ1-5; 9 positions agree with TRBD1. V lost 5 bases and J lost 5; bases outside the gene matches: 7. The germline V gene has CDR1 MNHEY and CDR2 SMNVEV (reference sequence). The CDR3 totals 15 residues. The CDR3 nucleotides read TGTGCCAGCAGTGGCTCTGGGACAGGGTATCAGCCCCAGCATTTT. Protein: CASSGSGTGYQPQHF.

The chain carries TRBV20-1 and TRBJ1-2; tentatively, D is TRBD1 (5 bases). Germline lookup yields CDR1 DFQATT and CDR2 SNEGSKA (reference sequence). The CDR3 has 11 amino acids. V was cut by 6 bases and J by 8 bases, with 13 bases left in between. This CDR3 reads CSAWEGQGYTF. CDR3 nucleotides: TGCAGTGCCTGGGAGGGGCAAGGCTACACCTTC.

The rearrangement uses TRBV4-3 and TRBJ1-1; 12 bases align to TRBD1. The V gene's germline CDR1 is LGHNA and CDR2 YSLEER. V was pared by 0 bases and J by 8 bases, with 13 bases of the junction left unmatched. CDR3 size: 18 residues. The CDR3: CASSQEGTGQGALGEAFF. CDR3 coding DNA: TGCGCCAGCAGCCAAGAAGGAACGGGACAGGGGGCGTTGGGGGAAGCTTTCTTT.

This clone was counted only a few times. The chain combines TRBV6-5 with TRBJ2-3; D possibly corresponds to TRBD1 (5 bases). The CDR3 spans 14 residues. V was pared by 5 bases and J by 0 bases, with 9 bases between. Germline V CDR1 and CDR2: MNHEY, SVGAGI. Here the CDR3 DNA reads TGTGCCAGCAGTGAGACAGCGAGCACAGATACGCAGTATTTT. As protein: CASSETASTDTQYF.

The chain has TRBV27 and TRBJ1-2; D ambiguous. The germline V gene has CDR1 MNHEY and CDR2 SMNVEV (reference sequence). The V end was cut by 5 bases, the J end by 10 bases, with 17 bases between. CDR3 size: 13 residues. The CDR3: CASSPSLPIDYTF. For the CDR3, the DNA is TGTGCCAGCAGTCCCTCCCTACCTATTGACTACACCTTC.

This chain joins TRBV28 and TRBJ2-1, with 7 bases fitting TRBD2. The CDR3 is 14 amino acids. Germline loops: CDR1 MDHEN, CDR2 SYDVKM. The V and J ends lost 9 bases and 5 bases, in that order; junction bases with no gene match: 10. The DNA of the CDR3 is TGTGCCAGTACCCCAGCGGGGACGCACAATGAGCAGTTCTTC. This translates into CASTPAGTHNEQFF.

In this sample, this clone turned up a few times. The V gene is TRBV10-2, the J gene TRBJ1-4; D gene unclear. The ends were cut back, 2 bases at V and 9 bases at J, with 10 bases in the middle. Germline loops: CDR1 WSHSY, CDR2 SAAADI. This CDR3 has 13 amino acids. For the CDR3, the DNA is TGCGCCAGCAGTGAGACGCGGAAGCAAAAACTGTTTTTT. It specifies CASSETRKQKLFF.

This sequence joins TRBV25-1 and TRBJ2-7; TRBD1 aligns across 10 bases. Looked up from germline, CDR1 is MGHDK and CDR2 is SYGVNS. This CDR3 contains 15 residues. The V segment lost 8 bases and the J segment 0 bases; nucleotides outside the gene matches: 7. Here the CDR3 DNA reads TGTGCCAGCCGCCGGACAGGGGGGAGCTCCTACGAGCAGTACTTC. Protein: CASRRTGGSSYEQYF.

The rearrangement joins TRBV2 to TRBJ1-2; 7 positions agree with TRBD1. The junction had 3 bases not matched to a gene; V was cut back by 8 bases and J by 0 bases. Germline CDR1 is SNHLY and CDR2 is FYNNEI. This CDR3 is built from 13 residues. The CDR3 region has the DNA TGTGCCAGCGCGACAGGGACTAACTATGGCTACACCTTC. Protein product: CASATGTNYGYTF.

The V and J genes are TRBV28 and TRBJ2-6, with D possibly being TRBD2 (5 bases). In germline, CDR1 is MDHEN, CDR2 SYDVKM. The CDR3 runs to 16 residues. The germline V and J ends were trimmed by 4 bases and 4 bases, with 14 bases remaining between them. CDR3 sequence reads: CASSSPMRVGANVLTF. For the CDR3, the DNA is TGTGCCAGCAGTTCACCCATGAGGGTCGGGGCCAACGTCCTGACTTTC.

Only a few counts were recorded for this clone. The V gene is TRBV5-6, the J gene TRBJ1-4; 8 nucleotides match TRBD1. Germline V gene sequence: CDR1 SGHDT, CDR2 YYEEEE. CDR3 size: 14 residues. V dropped 3 bases and J dropped 7; count of bases not matched to a gene: 5. CDR3 in DNA: TGTGCCAGCAGCTGGACAGGGTCCGTTGAAAAACTGTTTTTT. Protein product: CASSWTGSVEKLFF.

The chain links TRBV6-1 to TRBJ1-2, with a tentative D call TRBD1 (5 bases). Germline assignment: CDR1 MNHNS and CDR2 SASEGT. V lost 2 bases to trimming and J lost 4 bases, with 11 bases between them. The CDR3 runs 14 residues. The CDR3 region is CASSETRTTYGYTF. The CDR3 nucleotides are TGTGCCAGCAGTGAAACACGGACAACCTATGGCTACACCTTC.

This clone has more than one count but fewer than ten. The V and J genes are TRBV5-1 and TRBJ1-1, with 7 bases aligning to TRBD1. J lost 5 bases, V lost 4 bases, and 8 bases had no gene match. Per germline, CDR1 SGHRS and CDR2 YFSETQ. This CDR3 region has 14 residues. CDR3 nucleotide sequence: TGCGCCAGCAGCGCCGGGACAGCGGTAACTGAAGCTTTCTTT. It specifies CASSAGTAVTEAFF.

The chain has TRBV2 and TRBJ1-1; 10 nucleotides line up with TRBD1. The CDR3 is made up of 16 amino acids. V gave up 6 bases and J gave up 0 bases; unmatched junction bases: 7. Germline V gene data show CDR1 as SNHLY and CDR2 as FYNNEI. As DNA, the CDR3 is TGTGCCAGCAGAGACAGGGGGCGAACCATGAACACTGAAGCTTTCTTT. Its translation is CASRDRGRTMNTEAFF.

To note about this clone: Germline and junction disagree at one end, which may indicate a read error. The chain has TRBV5-4 and TRBJ2-2, with a weak D call TRBD1 (6 bases). This CDR3 has 14 amino acids. The V gene's germline CDR1 is SGHNT and CDR2 YYREEE (reference sequence). The CDR3: CASGLGAGTGELFF. CDR3 coding DNA: TGTGCCAGCGGCTTGGGGGCGGGCACCGGGGAGCTGTTTTTT. Full variable domain (rest looked up from reference TRBV5-4 and TRBJ2-2): ETGVTQSPTHLIKTRGQQVTLRCSSQSGHNTVSWYQQALGQGPQFIFQYYREEENGRGNFPPRFSGLQFPNYSSELNVNALELDDSALYLCASGLGAGTGELFFGEGSRLTVL.

CDR3 sequence (DNA): TGTGCCAGCACTTCAAGGTTCGGGGAGACCCAGTACTTC. This gives the protein CASTSRFGETQYF. J is TRBJ2-5 and V is TRBV27; D unresolved. V lost 7 bases and J 5 bases, leaving 14 bases between the germline ends. The CDR3 has 13 residues. The germline V gene has CDR1 MNHEY and CDR2 SMNVEV (reference sequence).